The clone carrying this T cell receptor (beta chain) occurred many times. What it recognizes is unknown. This specimen belongs to a study of T cells after yellow fever vaccination. In the study overall: When fractions had low cell numbers, they were prepared with SMART-Seq v4 Ultra Low Input. General observations from the study: FACS-sorted repertoires could contain abundant clonotypes contaminating from the bulk population.

The trim removed 7 bases at V and 5 bases at J, leaving 13 bases unmatched. Germline CDR1 SEHNR, CDR2 FQNEAQ (reference sequence). The CDR3 length is 17 residues. Using its own MiXCR run on the 5' RACE reads, TCRdb lists one record per CDR3 protein. The data show about 260,000 distinct CDR3 sequences, 5.2% seen once. Specimen: CD4+ T cells sorted from PBMCs, collected on the day of the yellow fever booster vaccination. This sequence joins TRBV7-9 and TRBJ2-3; 12 nucleotides agree with TRBD2. This TCR came from a man aged 18 to 30 who received the YFV17D yellow fever vaccine. In DNA form, the CDR3 reads TGTGCCAGCACACCCAGCGGTAGGACTAGCGGGAAAGATACGCAGTATTTT. Its translation is CASTPSGRTSGKDTQYF.